What follows are 9 T cell receptor beta chains derived from one specimen sequenced in a study of early T cells in non-severe SARS-CoV-2 infection. TCRdb ran MiXCR on the 5' RACE reads and lists one entry per CDR3 protein. The table lists over 30,000 distinct CDR3 sequences, 6% to 7.5% of them singletons. The sequencing used whole blood, collected at baseline. The receptors originated from an adult who was a healthcare worker with PCR-confirmed SARS-CoV-2 infection or an uninfected control (not recorded which).

This clonotype appeared many times. The V gene is TRBV7-2, the J gene TRBJ2-2; D not certain. The V end was cut by 2 bases, the J end by 4 bases, with 8 bases between. The CDR3 spans 14 residues. Germline CDR1 SGHTA, CDR2 FQGNSA. Written as DNA, the CDR3 is TGTGCCAGCAGCTTAAGGGTAACCACCGGGGAGCTGTTTTTT. Its protein is CASSLRVTTGELFF.

Ten or more counts support this clonotype. The chain uses TRBV6-6 and TRBJ2-1; TRBD2 might be the D (6 bases). CDR3 size: 15 residues. Germline V gives CDR1 MNHNY, CDR2 SVGAGI (reference sequence). V gave up 7 bases and J gave up 4 bases, with 17 bases separating them. DNA for the CDR3: TGTGCCAGCACCCCGGCCCGGGAGCTGTACAATGAGCAGTTCTTC. This translates into CASTPARELYNEQFF.

This clonotype has at least ten counts. V and J are TRBV12-3 or TRBV12-4 and TRBJ2-5; 7 bases match TRBD2. This CDR3 comprises 13 residues. Trimming removed 6 bases from V and 5 bases from J; junction bases left unmatched: 6. The CDR3 protein is CASSQREGETQYF. CDR3 in DNA: TGTGCCAGCAGCCAGCGGGAAGGCGAGACCCAGTACTTC.

In this sample, this clonotype turned up many times. The V gene is TRBV7-9, the J gene TRBJ1-1; D is undetermined. The CDR3 consists of 12 residues. The germline gives CDR1 SEHNR, CDR2 FQNEAQ (reference sequence). Trimming stripped 5 bases from V and 2 bases from J, with 6 bases between. CDR3 in amino acids: CASSHLNTEAFF. The CDR3 nucleotides are TGTGCCAGCAGCCACCTCAACACTGAAGCTTTCTTT.

CDR3 DNA sequence: TGTGCCAGCAGCCCAGGATTAGCGGGAGTGGCGGGGGAGCAGTACGTC. This encodes CASSPGLAGVAGEQYV. The chain is built from TRBV7-9 and TRBJ2-7, with TRBD2 matching 9 bases. The V and J ends lost 5 bases and 7 bases, in that order; junction bases with no gene match: 15. This CDR3 is 16 amino acids long. Looked up from germline, CDR1 is SEHNR and CDR2 is FQNEAQ (reference sequence).

This clonotype was counted at least ten times. The chain has TRBV5-1 and TRBJ2-1; a possible D gene is TRBD2 (6 bases). Trimming removed 7 bases at V and 7 bases at J, with 18 bases between. CDR3 size: 14 residues. CDR1 is SGHRS, CDR2 YFSETQ, per germline. This CDR3 reads CASVEGKGRNEQFF. Written as DNA, the CDR3 is TGCGCCAGCGTCGAAGGGAAGGGGAGGAATGAGCAGTTCTTC.

The chain recombines TRBV5-1 with TRBJ2-7, with D possibly TRBD1 on 6 matching bases. Trimming pared 3 bases from V and 2 bases from J, leaving 12 bases between. Germline V lookup: CDR1 SGHRS, CDR2 YFSETQ. The length of the CDR3 is 14 residues. DNA of the CDR3: TGCGCCAGCAGCTCCCAGGGGATCACCTACGAGCAGTACTTC. This sequence encodes CASSSQGITYEQYF.

This clonotype was counted a few times. The J gene is TRBJ2-5, the V gene TRBV10-3; D unclear. From germline, CDR1 is ENHRY and CDR2 SYGVKD. CDR3 length: 15 amino acids. V was clipped by 8 bases and J by 1 base, with 17 bases between them. The CDR3 DNA reads as TGTGCCATCTCCGTACTCCTGTCCTCCCAAGAGACCCAGTACTTC. This encodes CAISVLLSSQETQYF.

This clonotype has ten or more counts. The rearrangement uses TRBV29-1 and TRBJ2-7; maybe TRBD1 (5 bases). CDR1 SQVTM and CDR2 ANQGSEA come from the germline V gene. CDR3 size: 13 residues. The V gene lost 5 bases and the J gene lost 0 bases, with 11 bases spanning the gap. The CDR3 region has the DNA TGCAGCGTTCCAACAGGTATCTCCTACGAGCAGTACGTC. As protein: CSVPTGISYEQYV.